The 27 T cell receptor beta chains presented below share a single source sample, sequenced in a study of shared clonotypes between healthy human individuals. Clones were sequenced by immunoSEQ multiplex PCR, and TCRdb holds only the in-frame ones, with some missing. This sample has over a million clones, with 70% to 80% found just once. Input material: memory CD4+ T cells from PBMCs. The subset: CD45RA-negative fraction. The receptors shown here come from a man between 18 and 35 years old in good health. Some clones in this sample may be carry-over from other donors' samples.

This clone showed up many times. At the DNA level, this CDR3 is encoded by other sequences in the same sample as well. The chain is built from TRBV6-1 and TRBJ2-7; D might be TRBD1 (6 bases). This CDR3 contains 13 residues. V lost 2 bases, J lost 7 bases, and 12 bases lay in between. The germline CDR1 and CDR2 sequences are MNHNS and SASEGT. The CDR3 is CASSERAGDEQYF. CDR3 nucleotide sequence: TGTGCCAGCAGTGAAAGGGCAGGGGATGAGCAGTACTTC.

The chain couples TRBV7-9 to TRBJ1-2; no definite D call. The CDR3 extends over 13 amino acids. Per germline, CDR1 SEHNR and CDR2 FQNEAQ (reference sequence). V gave up 2 bases and J gave up 8 bases, with 12 bases separating them. As DNA, the CDR3 is TGTGCCAGCAGCTTATCGAGTTTTTGGGGCTACACCTTC. Protein: CASSLSSFWGYTF.

V gene TRBV5-4 combines with J gene TRBJ1-5; D unresolved. Germline-derived CDR1 and CDR2 are SGHNT and YYREEE (reference sequence). The CDR3 totals 13 residues. V lost 0 bases, J lost 5 bases, and 6 bases lay in between. This CDR3 is CASSLEPDQPQHF. The DNA of the CDR3 is TGTGCCAGCAGCTTGGAACCTGATCAGCCCCAGCATTTT. The variable domain in full, completed from reference TRBV5-4 and TRBJ1-5, reads ETGVTQSPTHLIKTRGQQVTLRCSSQSGHNTVSWYQQALGQGPQFIFQYYREEENGRGNFPPRFSGLQFPNYSSELNVNALELDDSALYLCASSLEPDQPQHFGDGTRLSIL.

The V gene is TRBV7-7, the J gene TRBJ2-2; TRBD2 aligns across 12 bases. This CDR3 is 15 amino acids long. V shed 5 bases and J 5 bases; nucleotides not matched to a gene: 3. Germline V gives CDR1 SSHAT, CDR2 FNYEAQ (reference sequence). The CDR3 DNA follows: TGTGCCAGCAGCCGACTAGCGGGAGAAACCGGGGAGCTGTTTTTT. It encodes CASSRLAGETGELFF. The variable domain in full, with the rest retrieved from reference TRBV7-7 and TRBJ2-2, is GAGVSQSPRYKVTKRGQDVTLRCDPISSHATLYWYQQALGQGPEFLTYFNYEAQPDKSGLPSDRFSAERPEGSISTLTIQRTEQRDSAMYRCASSRLAGETGELFFGEGSRLTVL.

This clone was seen a handful of times. The chain joins TRBV21-1 to TRBJ2-3; TRBD2, the table's D call, was not compared with the DNA. TRBV21-1 is listed as a pseudogene. The CDR3 is 15 amino acids. Written as DNA, the CDR3 is TGTGCCAGCAGCCGACCGGGACTTCGCACAGATACGCAGTATTTT. It translates to CASSRPGLRTDTQYF.

This clone was observed once. J is TRBJ2-2 and V is TRBV4-1; 10 bases align to TRBD2. V dropped 0 bases and J dropped 4; count of bases not matched to a gene: 11. The germline CDR1 and CDR2 sequences are MGHRA and YSYEKL. The CDR3 runs 19 residues. The CDR3 nucleotides read TGCGCCAGCAGCCAAGAGGTTTCTAGCGGGAGAATGAGCACCGGGGAGCTGTTTTTT. This encodes CASSQEVSSGRMSTGELFF.

V is TRBV5-8 and J is TRBJ1-1, with D possibly matching TRBD1 (6 bases). Germline V lookup: CDR1 SGHTS, CDR2 YDEGEE. The CDR3 totals 14 residues. V gave up 0 bases and J gave up 10 bases, with 16 bases separating them. CDR3 protein: CASSLVGAPSVAFF. The CDR3 DNA follows: TGTGCCAGCAGCTTGGTGGGGGCCCCCTCTGTAGCTTTCTTT.

J is TRBJ1-3 and V is TRBV18; TRBD1 might be the D (5 bases). This CDR3 region has 15 residues. Trimming shortened V by 3 bases and J by 2 bases, and 11 bases separated the two germline ends. The germline CDR1 and CDR2 sequences are KGHSH and LQKENI. The chain's CDR3 is CASSPARGTGNTIYF. The CDR3 DNA sequence: TGTGCCAGCTCACCGGCTCGGGGCACTGGAAACACCATATATTTT.

J is TRBJ1-4 and V is TRBV28, with 7 bases that match TRBD1. V gave up 4 bases and J gave up 7 bases; unmatched junction bases: 9. Looked up from germline, CDR1 is MDHEN and CDR2 is SYDVKM. CDR3 length equals 15 residues. The CDR3 region has the DNA TGTGCCAGCAGTTCAGACAGGGCCCAAAGTGAAAAACTGTTTTTT. Its protein product is CASSSDRAQSEKLFF.

The rearrangement joins TRBV27 to TRBJ2-7; D is undetermined. The V gene lost 3 bases and the J gene lost 7 bases, with 13 bases spanning the gap. CDR1 is MNHEY, CDR2 SMNVEV, per germline (reference sequence). This CDR3 has 13 residues. The CDR3 nucleotides are TGTGCCAGCAGTTTCCGGGCCGCCCCAGAGCAGTACTTC. It yields the protein CASSFRAAPEQYF.

Only a few counts were recorded for this clone. This chain links TRBV7-2 with TRBJ2-7; TRBD2 matches 8 bases. CDR1 and CDR2 (germline): SGHTA, FQGNSA. The V gene end was trimmed by 2 bases and the J gene end by 6 bases; junction bases not matched to a gene: 6. The CDR3 contains 14 residues. The CDR3 loop is CASSLQGLVSEQYF. The CDR3 region has the DNA TGTGCCAGCAGCTTACAGGGACTAGTCTCCGAGCAGTACTTC.

This clone appeared a few times. V and J are TRBV30 and TRBJ1-1; D is uncertain. The germline V and J ends were trimmed by 3 bases and 0 bases, with 5 bases remaining between them. Germline CDR1 GTSNPN, CDR2 SVGIG (reference sequence). This CDR3 comprises 12 residues. This chain's CDR3 is CAWRKMNTEAFF. CDR3 bases: TGTGCCTGGAGAAAAATGAACACTGAAGCTTTCTTT.

The chain carries TRBV27 and TRBJ2-7, with 11 bases aligning to TRBD1. CDR1 and CDR2 (germline): MNHEY, SMNVEV (reference sequence). The CDR3 covers 14 residues. V dropped 3 bases and J dropped 5; count of bases not matched to a gene: 3. The CDR3 loop is CASSLGTGGNEQYF. The CDR3, as DNA: TGTGCCAGCAGTTTGGGGACAGGGGGGAACGAGCAGTACTTC.

The chain joins TRBV30 to TRBJ1-2, with D tentatively TRBD1 (5 bases). Germline loops: CDR1 GTSNPN, CDR2 SVGIG (reference sequence). The CDR3 has 12 amino acids. Trimming pared 7 bases from V and 5 bases from J, leaving 14 bases between. This CDR3 is CAYGQGGYGYTF. The CDR3 nucleotides are TGTGCCTATGGGCAGGGTGGATATGGCTACACCTTC.

Here the CDR3 reads CASSLGRGGLAYEQYF. The CDR3 DNA is TGCGCCAGCAGCTTGGGACGGGGCGGTCTCGCCTACGAGCAGTACTTC. The J gene is TRBJ2-7, the V gene TRBV5-1; D assignment may be TRBD1 or TRBD2 (5 bases each). V was pared by 0 bases and J by 2 bases, with 15 bases between. Germline V gives CDR1 SGHRS, CDR2 YFSETQ. The length of the CDR3 is 16 residues.

This chain joins TRBV5-1 and TRBJ2-7; a weak D match, TRBD2 (6 bases). The CDR3 loop spans 18 amino acids. CDR1 and CDR2 (germline): SGHRS, YFSETQ. The ends were cut back, 3 bases at V and 0 bases at J, with 22 bases in the middle. CDR3: CASSSGDFLASSSYEQYF. Here the CDR3 DNA reads TGCGCCAGCAGCTCAGGAGATTTTCTAGCGTCGAGCTCCTACGAGCAGTACTTC.

The rearrangement links TRBV5-4 to TRBJ2-5; TRBD1 agrees at 9 bases. Germline trimming cut 4 bases from V and 1 base from J; bases unmatched to any gene: 5. Germline assignment: CDR1 SGHNT and CDR2 YYREEE (reference sequence). The CDR3 covers 15 residues. This chain's CDR3 is CASSQRQGGQETQYF. As DNA, the CDR3 is TGTGCCAGCAGCCAGCGACAGGGGGGCCAAGAGACCCAGTACTTC. Supplemented by reference TRBV5-4 and TRBJ2-5, the full variable domain reads ETGVTQSPTHLIKTRGQQVTLRCSSQSGHNTVSWYQQALGQGPQFIFQYYREEENGRGNFPPRFSGLQFPNYSSELNVNALELDDSALYLCASSQRQGGQETQYFGPGTRLLVL.

The gene calls are TRBV18 and TRBJ2-2; D is undetermined. Germline-derived CDR1 and CDR2 are KGHSH and LQKENI. This CDR3 is built from 16 residues. Trimming left V 2 bases short and J 2 bases short, with 12 bases between. CDR3 protein: CASSPTTVYNTGELFF. CDR3 nucleotides: TGTGCCAGCTCACCAACCACAGTCTATAACACCGGGGAGCTGTTTTTT.

In its sample, this clone was seen many times. In the same sample, other DNA sequences code for this CDR3. The chain uses TRBV15 and TRBJ2-7, with 9 positions matching TRBD1. The V gene's germline CDR1 is LNHNV and CDR2 YYDKDF (reference sequence). The CDR3 consists of 14 residues. J lost 5 bases, V lost 3 bases, and 5 bases had no gene match. The CDR3: CATSRGQGRDEQYF. The DNA of the CDR3 is TGTGCCACCAGCAGGGGACAGGGTAGGGACGAGCAGTACTTC. The full variable domain, completed using reference TRBV15 and TRBJ2-7, is DAMVIQNPRYQVTQFGKPVTLSCSQTLNHNVMYWYQQKSSQAPKLLFHYYDKDFNNEADTPDNFQSRRPNTSFCFLDIRSPGLGDTAMYLCATSRGQGRDEQYFGPGTRLTVT.

The chain combines TRBV5-1 with TRBJ1-1, with 10 positions matching TRBD1. V dropped 4 bases and J dropped 6; count of bases not matched to a gene: 9. The germline V gene encodes CDR1 SGHRS and CDR2 YFSETQ. The CDR3 runs 15 residues. The CDR3 nucleotides are TGCGCCAGCAGCACACCGGGACAGGGGATTGCTGAAGCTTTCTTT. It encodes CASSTPGQGIAEAFF.

The CDR3 region is CASSTDRGEDTQYF. CDR3 bases: TGTGCCAGCAGCACTGACAGGGGGGAGGATACGCAGTATTTT. V gene TRBV5-4 combines with J gene TRBJ2-3; TRBD1 agrees at 9 bases. CDR1 and CDR2 from the germline V gene are SGHNT and YYREEE (reference sequence). Trimming took 4 bases from V and 6 from J; bases not matched to a gene: 6. CDR3 length equals 14 residues.

The chain carries TRBV20-1 and TRBJ2-7; tentative D call: TRBD1 (5 bases). The length of the CDR3 is 11 residues. The V gene lost 6 bases and the J gene lost 3 bases, with 9 bases spanning the gap. Per germline, CDR1 DFQATT and CDR2 SNEGSKA (reference sequence). DNA of the CDR3: TGCAGTGCAATAGACAGCTACGAGCAGTACTTC. The encoded protein is CSAIDSYEQYF.

The chain recombines TRBV5-1 with TRBJ2-1; the match to TRBD1 covers 7 bases. Germline loops: CDR1 SGHRS, CDR2 YFSETQ. J lost 3 bases, V lost 7 bases, and 1 base had no gene match. The CDR3 is 12 amino acids. In DNA form, the CDR3 reads TGCGCCAGCCGGGACAGCTACAATGAGCAGTTCTTC. Encoded protein: CASRDSYNEQFF.

The rearrangement links TRBV5-1 to TRBJ2-6; D is uncertain. Trimming removed 5 bases at V and 0 bases at J, with 12 bases between. The CDR3 spans 16 residues. Germline V CDR1 and CDR2: SGHRS, YFSETQ. The CDR3 coding sequence is TGCGCCAGCAGTTCCCTGCTTAGCTCTGGGGCCAACGTCCTGACTTTC. Encoded protein: CASSSLLSSGANVLTF.

The rearrangement links TRBV30 to TRBJ2-7, with TRBD1 matching 7 bases. The germline gives CDR1 GTSNPN, CDR2 SVGIG (reference sequence). The CDR3 totals 13 residues. The CDR3 DNA is TGTGCTGGAGCGAGACAGGGTGGGAGCGAGCAGTACTTC. Its translation is CAGARQGGSEQYF.

The chain has TRBV18 and TRBJ2-3; 7 bases agree with TRBD2. In germline, CDR1 is KGHSH, CDR2 LQKENI. The CDR3 consists of 16 residues. After removal of 2 bases from V and 2 bases from J, the junction contained 7 bases not matched to a gene. In DNA, the CDR3 is TGTGCCAGCTCACCATTCCCTAGCGGAGTCACAGATACGCAGTATTTT. Its protein product is CASSPFPSGVTDTQYF.

The chain recombines TRBV4-2 with TRBJ2-1; 10 bases are a match to TRBD2. The CDR3 extends over 17 amino acids. V trimming: 5 bases; J trimming: 5 bases; junction bases outside the gene matches: 12. CDR1 and CDR2 from the germline V gene are LGHNA and YNFKEQ. CDR3 coding DNA: TGTGCCAGCAGCGGGCCCATGGGACTAGCGCTACACAATGAGCAGTTCTTC. As protein: CASSGPMGLALHNEQFF.